This passage covers 25 T cell receptor beta chains from one sample sequenced in a study of long-term antiretroviral therapy in people with HIV. Version v3.0 of the immunoSEQ assay was performed at survey level. Profiling relied on immunoSEQ multiplex PCR, and the TCRdb table lists in-frame clones only, not all of them. The sample shows roughly 24,000 clones, roughly 88% of them seen only once. The material was unsorted PBMCs, obtained 0.6 years after starting antiretroviral therapy. These receptors all come from a man in his 60s with HIV.

V gene TRBV11-1 combines with J gene TRBJ2-1; the match to TRBD2 covers 12 bases. This CDR3 has 14 amino acids. Trimming cost V 5 bases and J 8 bases; bases outside gene matches: 4. Germline V gene lookup returns CDR1 SGHAT and CDR2 FQDESV (reference sequence). The CDR3 DNA is TGTGCCAGCAGCCCACGGACTAGCGGGGATGAGCAGTTCTTC. It specifies CASSPRTSGDEQFF.

V gene TRBV2 combines with J gene TRBJ1-1; D remains ambiguous. CDR3 size: 13 residues. Germline V gene data show CDR1 as SNHLY and CDR2 as FYNNEI. Trimming took off 2 bases at V and 1 base at J, with 5 bases between the two ends. The CDR3 DNA reads TGTGCCAGCAGTGAAAGGGAGAACACTGAAGCTTTCTTT. It translates to CASSERENTEAFF.

The rearrangement links TRBV6-1 to TRBJ2-2, with no clear D. In germline, CDR1 is MNHNS, CDR2 SASEGT. Deletions cut 2 bases from V and 4 bases from J, with 17 bases between. The CDR3 contains 17 residues. The CDR3 loop is CASSESLRSRGTGELFF. CDR3 coding DNA: TGTGCCAGCAGTGAATCCTTAAGGTCACGCGGCACCGGGGAGCTGTTTTTT.

The V gene is TRBV2, the J gene TRBJ1-4; D gene unclear. CDR1 and CDR2 from the germline V gene are SNHLY and FYNNEI. Trimming took off 2 bases at V and 7 bases at J, with 14 bases between the two ends. The CDR3 has 15 amino acids. The CDR3, as DNA: TGTGCCAGCAGTGAAAGTCGATTTGGTCTTGAAAAACTGTTTTTT. It translates to CASSESRFGLEKLFF.

V usage is TRBV11-2 and J usage is TRBJ1-4; D gene uncertain. CDR3 length: 17 residues. Germline lookup yields CDR1 SGHAT and CDR2 FQNNGV. V was trimmed by 1 base and J by 3 bases, leaving 15 bases between them. The CDR3 sequence: CASSLGTWDMANEKLFF. CDR3 coding DNA: TGTGCCAGCAGCTTAGGTACATGGGATATGGCTAATGAAAAACTGTTTTTT.

This sequence joins TRBV5-4 and TRBJ1-1; 9 bases match TRBD1. Germline values: CDR1 SGHNT, CDR2 YYREEE (reference sequence). This CDR3 is built from 15 residues. V lost 0 bases, J lost 6 bases, and 6 bases stayed unmatched. For the CDR3, the DNA is TGTGCCAGCAGCTTGGGACAGGGGGAGTTCGCTGAAGCTTTCTTT. It is translated as CASSLGQGEFAEAFF.

In its sample, this clone was seen a few times. In DNA form, the CDR3 reads TGCAGCGTTGTAACGGGGGGGTACAATGAGCAGTTCTTC. Its translation is CSVVTGGYNEQFF. The chain combines TRBV29-1 with TRBJ2-1; 8 bases match TRBD2. The J segment lost 4 bases and the V segment lost 4 bases, leaving 3 bases of the junction unmatched. CDR3 length: 13 residues. Germline V gene lookup returns CDR1 SQVTM and CDR2 ANQGSEA.

This chain joins TRBV9 and TRBJ1-5, with TRBD1 as a possible D gene (6 bases). CDR1 SGDLS and CDR2 YYNGEE come from the germline V gene. The CDR3 runs to 15 residues. V was cut by 5 bases and J by 4 bases, with 16 bases left in between. Written as DNA, the CDR3 is TGTGCCAGCAGTCTTATACCGGGACAAAATCAGCCCCAGCATTTT. The encoded protein is CASSLIPGQNQPQHF.

The chain links TRBV6-1 to TRBJ2-5; 9 bases agree with TRBD1. CDR1 and CDR2 from the germline V gene are MNHNS and SASEGT. This CDR3 contains 14 residues. With V trimmed by 6 bases and J by 4 bases, 6 bases remained unmatched. The CDR3 protein is CASRNQDRGETQYF. CDR3 in DNA: TGTGCCAGCAGGAACCAGGACAGGGGAGAGACCCAGTACTTC.

This chain joins TRBV7-9 and TRBJ2-3; D is undetermined. CDR1 SEHNR and CDR2 FQNEAQ come from the germline V gene (reference sequence). The CDR3 has 16 residues. The ends were cut back, 2 bases at V and 7 bases at J, with 19 bases in the middle. This CDR3 reads CASSLSWGPLGNTQYF. CDR3 sequence (DNA): TGTGCCAGCAGCTTATCGTGGGGTCCCCTGGGGAATACGCAGTATTTT.

J is TRBJ1-1 and V is TRBV6-4; D remains unclear. The germline V gene encodes CDR1 MRHNA and CDR2 SNTAGT. CDR3 size: 14 residues. Trimming removed 7 bases at V and 0 bases at J, with 12 bases between. CDR3 residues: CASKRRSMNTEAFF. The CDR3 nucleotides are TGTGCCAGCAAGAGAAGAAGCATGAACACTGAAGCTTTCTTT.

This rearrangement joins TRBV7-2 to TRBJ1-5; D remains unclear. The germline gives CDR1 SGHTA, CDR2 FQGNSA. V lost 5 bases, J lost 0 bases, and 5 bases lay in between. The CDR3 is 13 amino acids. This chain's CDR3 is CASSVYSNQPQHF. The CDR3 DNA reads as TGTGCCAGCAGCGTATATAGCAATCAGCCCCAGCATTTT.

The chain is built from TRBV7-9 and TRBJ2-4; 9 bases match TRBD2. CDR1 and CDR2 from the germline V gene are SEHNR and FQNEAQ (reference sequence). The CDR3 covers 12 residues. With V trimmed by 1 base and J by 15 bases, 4 bases remained unmatched. CDR3: CASSLDKLAGYF. The CDR3 DNA reads as TGTGCCAGCAGCTTAGATAAACTAGCGGGGTACTTC.

V is TRBV10-1 and J is TRBJ1-1; TRBD1 matches at 9 bases. Per the germline V gene, CDR1 is WNHNN and CDR2 is SYGVQD (reference sequence). CDR3 length: 14 residues. V shed 4 bases and J 5 bases; nucleotides not matched to a gene: 5. The CDR3 loop is CASSGQGVRTEAFF. In DNA, the CDR3 is TGCGCCAGCAGTGGACAGGGGGTAAGAACTGAAGCTTTCTTT.

The rearrangement joins TRBV28 to TRBJ2-7; 7 nucleotides agree with TRBD1. CDR1 is MDHEN, CDR2 SYDVKM, per germline. V gave up 6 bases and J gave up 4 bases; unmatched junction bases: 12. CDR3 size: 15 residues. This chain's CDR3 is CASSLVGGVRYEQYF. The CDR3 DNA sequence: TGTGCCAGCAGCCTGGTAGGGGGCGTACGATACGAGCAGTACTTC.

The chain is built from TRBV10-3 and TRBJ1-1; 7 bases align to TRBD1. This CDR3 region has 15 residues. V was pared by 6 bases and J by 1 base, with 8 bases of the junction left unmatched. Per the germline V gene, CDR1 is ENHRY and CDR2 is SYGVKD. DNA of the CDR3: TGTGCCATCAGCGAACCAGGGGGACAGAACACTGAAGCTTTCTTT. Its translation is CAISEPGGQNTEAFF.

The chain uses TRBV30 and TRBJ1-1; 8 bases fit TRBD1. J lost 4 bases, V lost 7 bases, and 5 bases had no gene match. Germline V CDR1 and CDR2: GTSNPN, SVGIG (reference sequence). The CDR3 has 12 amino acids. In DNA form, the CDR3 reads TGTGCCTACCTCACAGGGGGCACTGAAGCTTTCTTT. Translation gives CAYLTGGTEAFF.

CDR3 nucleotide sequence: TGCGCCAGCAGCCCACAGGGGGGTGATGAAAAACTGTTTTTT. As protein: CASSPQGGDEKLFF. This chain uses TRBV5-1 with TRBJ1-4, with 8 bases that match TRBD1. Germline V lookup: CDR1 SGHRS, CDR2 YFSETQ. The CDR3 is made up of 14 amino acids. J gave up 6 bases and V 4 bases, and 5 bases lay outside the gene matches.

In its sample, this clone was seen a few times. V usage is TRBV7-9 and J usage is TRBJ2-1; TRBD1 matches 9 bases. The CDR3 loop spans 12 amino acids. Trimming at V came to 5 bases and at J to 7 bases, leaving 0 bases not matched to a gene. Germline assignment: CDR1 SEHNR and CDR2 FQNEAQ (reference sequence). The CDR3 protein is CASSDRGNEQFF. The CDR3 region has the DNA TGTGCCAGCAGCGACAGGGGGAATGAGCAGTTCTTC.

V usage is TRBV18 and J usage is TRBJ2-5, with unresolved D. CDR1 KGHSH and CDR2 LQKENI come from the germline V gene. The CDR3 has 16 amino acids. With 4 bases removed from V and 5 bases from J, the gap between germline ends came to 20 bases. CDR3 sequence (DNA): TGTGCCAGCTCACTCTTACGCTCGGGCGGAATCGAGACCCAGTACTTC. It translates to CASSLLRSGGIETQYF.

V is TRBV4-1 and J is TRBJ1-5; D is possibly TRBD1 (6 bases). The V gene lost 5 bases and the J gene lost 5 bases, with 13 bases spanning the gap. The germline gives CDR1 MGHRA, CDR2 YSYEKL. This CDR3 is built from 14 residues. CDR3 nucleotides: TGCGCCAGCAGCACTCAGGGGCTCGATCAGCCCCAGCATTTT. Translating gives CASSTQGLDQPQHF.

This rearrangement joins TRBV9 to TRBJ1-1; 9 nucleotides line up with TRBD1. After removal of 2 bases from V and 6 bases from J, the junction contained 8 bases not matched to a gene. The CDR3 runs to 15 residues. The germline V gene has CDR1 SGDLS and CDR2 YYNGEE. CDR3 in amino acids: CASSVTGGFDAEAFF. The CDR3 DNA reads TGTGCCAGCAGCGTGACAGGGGGTTTTGACGCTGAAGCTTTCTTT.

The chain recombines TRBV5-1 with TRBJ2-7; 13 bases are shared with TRBD2. The CDR3 totals 15 residues. J was trimmed by 7 bases and V by 4 bases; bases with no gene match: 8. CDR1 is SGHRS, CDR2 YFSETQ, per germline. The CDR3 coding sequence is TGCGCCAGCAGCAACCGGACTAGCGGGAGCGGGGAGCAGTACTTC. Its translation: CASSNRTSGSGEQYF.

V and J are TRBV28 and TRBJ1-2, with 7 positions matching TRBD1. The germline gives CDR1 MDHEN, CDR2 SYDVKM. With 7 bases clipped from V and 4 bases from J, the junction kept 6 bases outside the gene matches. The CDR3 covers 13 residues. In DNA, the CDR3 is TGTGCCAGCAAGGGACAGCCGGGCTATGGCTACACCTTC. Translating it yields CASKGQPGYGYTF.

This clone was seen just once. V usage is TRBV5-1 and J usage is TRBJ2-7; 7 bases map to TRBD1. The CDR3 spans 13 residues. The J segment lost 3 bases and the V segment lost 4 bases, leaving 4 bases of the junction unmatched. In germline, CDR1 is SGHRS, CDR2 YFSETQ. The CDR3 sequence is CASSRQGDYEQYF. DNA for the CDR3: TGCGCCAGCAGCCGACAGGGCGACTACGAGCAGTACTTC.